What follows are 22 T cell receptor beta chains derived from one specimen sequenced in a study of cytomegalovirus exposure and HLA in healthy donors. PCR employed 60 Vbeta and 13 Jbeta primers. TCRdb's copy holds only in-frame clones and misses some; the assay was immunoSEQ multiplex PCR. The table lists over 70,000 clones. The sequenced sample consisted of PBMCs. The receptors originated from a woman aged 40 to 55 in good health and CMV-seropositive.

The chain recombines TRBV7-6 with TRBJ1-3; D may be TRBD1 (6 bases). The CDR3 runs to 17 residues. Germline CDR1 reads SGHVS; CDR2 reads FNYEAQ. V shed 4 bases and J shed 0 bases, with 16 bases lying between them. CDR3 in DNA: TGTGCCAGCAGCTCCAAACAGGGCACAGACTCTGGAAACACCATATATTTT. Translating it yields CASSSKQGTDSGNTIYF.

The chain carries TRBV7-3 and TRBJ1-1; TRBD1 aligns across 8 bases. Germline lookup yields CDR1 SGHTA and CDR2 FQGTGA. V shed 7 bases and J 1 base; nucleotides not matched to a gene: 5. This CDR3 is 14 amino acids long. CDR3 amino acids: CASTRQGRNTEAFF. CDR3 nucleotides: TGTGCCAGCACTCGACAGGGGCGGAACACTGAAGCTTTCTTT.

The chain joins TRBV5-5 to TRBJ1-2; tentative D call: TRBD1 (6 bases). The V gene lost 0 bases and the J gene lost 4 bases, with 10 bases spanning the gap. The CDR3 length is 14 residues. The germline V gene encodes CDR1 SGHKS and CDR2 YYEKEE (reference sequence). CDR3 bases: TGTGCCAGCAGCTTGGCCGGACAGTCCTATGGCTACACCTTC. This sequence encodes CASSLAGQSYGYTF.

The CDR3 is CASSPDRGGSEQYF. The CDR3 coding sequence is TGTGCCAGCAGTCCAGACAGGGGTGGGTCCGAGCAGTACTTC. The V and J genes are TRBV28 and TRBJ2-7, with 8 bases identical to TRBD1. V trimming: 5 bases; J trimming: 6 bases; junction bases outside the gene matches: 9. CDR3 length equals 14 residues. In germline, CDR1 is MDHEN, CDR2 SYDVKM.

V gene TRBV4-1 combines with J gene TRBJ2-7, with 12 bases that match TRBD2. The CDR3 sequence is 15 residues long. Germline values: CDR1 MGHRA, CDR2 YSYEKL. J gave up 5 bases and V 1 base, and 3 bases lay outside the gene matches. The CDR3 protein is CASSQGLAGANEQYF. CDR3 in DNA: TGCGCCAGCAGCCAAGGACTAGCGGGAGCTAACGAGCAGTACTTC.

The J gene is TRBJ1-4, the V gene TRBV5-5, with a tentative D call TRBD1 (5 bases). Trimming left V 4 bases short and J 5 bases short, with 12 bases between. Germline lookup yields CDR1 SGHKS and CDR2 YYEKEE (reference sequence). CDR3 length: 14 residues. The CDR3 nucleotides are TGTGCCAGCAGCCTAGGGGTGGAGAATGAAAAACTGTTTTTT. Its translation is CASSLGVENEKLFF.

The chain employs TRBV7-3 and TRBJ2-7; 9 bases line up with TRBD2. Trimming took 6 bases from V and 6 from J; bases not matched to a gene: 15. The V gene's germline CDR1 is SGHTA and CDR2 FQGTGA. The CDR3 length is 16 residues. In nucleotides, the CDR3 is TGTGCCAGCAGGACCCCCTGCGGGAGGGGAATCTGCGAGCAGTACTTC. Its translation is CASRTPCGRGICEQYF.

The chain uses TRBV14 and TRBJ2-7; TRBD2 matches 11 bases. With 6 bases clipped from V and 3 bases from J, the junction kept 7 bases outside the gene matches. The CDR3 sequence is 15 residues long. Germline loops: CDR1 SGHDN, CDR2 FVKESK. The CDR3 DNA is TGTGCCAGCAGTCGAACCGGGACTAGCGGCTACGAGCAGTACTTC. Translated, it gives CASSRTGTSGYEQYF.

V is TRBV19 and J is TRBJ2-7; D may be TRBD1 (6 bases). This CDR3 contains 15 residues. The V gene's germline CDR1 is LNHDA and CDR2 SQIVND (reference sequence). Between the trimmed V and J ends, which lost 6 bases and 4 bases, there was a span of 19 bases. CDR3 nucleotides: TGTGCCAGTAGGCCACAGGGTCACGGAGAGTACGAGCAGTACTTC. Protein product: CASRPQGHGEYEQYF.

The chain employs TRBV14 and TRBJ2-7; D gene uncertain. V was cut by 0 bases and J by 3 bases, with 9 bases left in between. The CDR3 is made up of 14 amino acids. The V gene's germline CDR1 is SGHDN and CDR2 FVKESK. The CDR3 loop is CASSQDGILYEQYF. The CDR3 DNA reads TGTGCCAGCAGCCAAGACGGTATCCTCTACGAGCAGTACTTC.

The V and J genes are TRBV7-9 and TRBJ2-3; D unclear. The CDR3 contains 11 residues. Trimming took 4 bases from V and 8 from J, leaving 7 bases between them. CDR1 and CDR2 (germline): SEHNR, FQNEAQ (reference sequence). CDR3 bases: TGTGCCAGCAGCTCCGCCGGTACGCAGTATTTT. This sequence encodes CASSSAGTQYF.

The chain uses TRBV6-5 and TRBJ2-2; maybe TRBD1 (5 bases). Trimming cost V 3 bases and J 2 bases, with 10 bases left between them. Germline V lookup: CDR1 MNHEY, CDR2 SVGAGI. The CDR3 contains 15 residues. CDR3 sequence: CASSYSTANTGELFF. DNA of the CDR3: TGTGCCAGCAGTTATTCGACAGCCAACACCGGGGAGCTGTTTTTT.

The rearrangement links TRBV5-1 to TRBJ2-7; a weak D match, TRBD1 (6 bases). CDR1 and CDR2 (germline): SGHRS, YFSETQ. Trimming removed 5 bases from V and 2 bases from J, with 11 bases in between. CDR3 length: 13 amino acids. This CDR3 is CASRQTGTYEQYF. CDR3 coding DNA: TGCGCCAGCAGACAGACAGGAACCTACGAGCAGTACTTC.

The chain employs TRBV30 and TRBJ1-3; 9 nucleotides line up with TRBD1. J was trimmed by 2 bases and V by 7 bases; bases with no gene match: 18. Germline CDR1 reads GTSNPN; CDR2 reads SVGIG (reference sequence). This CDR3 comprises 18 residues. CDR3 sequence (DNA): TGTGCCTCGCCAAAGAGGGACAGGGTCAGGGAGACTGGAAACACCATATATTTT. It translates to CASPKRDRVRETGNTIYF.

The rearrangement joins TRBV7-2 to TRBJ2-2, with 12 positions matching TRBD2. The germline gives CDR1 SGHTA, CDR2 FQGNSA. The J segment lost 6 bases and the V segment lost 3 bases, leaving 5 bases of the junction unmatched. The CDR3 contains 16 residues. CDR3 sequence (DNA): TGTGCCAGCAGCTTTAGGGCTAGCGGGGGGGCCGGGGAGCTGTTTTTT. It encodes CASSFRASGGAGELFF.

The rearrangement joins TRBV7-2 to TRBJ2-7; possibly TRBD1 for D (6 bases). The germline V and J ends were trimmed by 6 bases and 6 bases, with 12 bases remaining between them. The germline V gene encodes CDR1 SGHTA and CDR2 FQGNSA. This CDR3 has 12 amino acids. The CDR3 DNA follows: TGTGCCAGCAGTTATAGGGGGAGCGAGCAGTACTTC. It specifies CASSYRGSEQYF.

The CDR3 reads CASSSSPGTGNQPQHF. The CDR3 region has the DNA TGTGCCAGTAGTTCATCCCCGGGGACAGGCAATCAGCCCCAGCATTTT. This rearrangement joins TRBV19 to TRBJ1-5; TRBD1 matches at 7 bases. Germline assignment: CDR1 LNHDA and CDR2 SQIVND (reference sequence). This CDR3 is 16 amino acids long. The ends lost 5 bases at V and 2 bases at J; junction bases unmatched: 9.

V gene TRBV4-1 combines with J gene TRBJ2-5; TRBD2 agrees at 8 bases. Germline V gene sequence: CDR1 MGHRA, CDR2 YSYEKL. The CDR3 has 19 amino acids. V shed 1 base and J 1 base; nucleotides not matched to a gene: 14. The chain's CDR3 is CASSQGETRLAQTQETQYF. In DNA, the CDR3 is TGCGCCAGCAGCCAAGGGGAAACTCGACTAGCGCAAACCCAAGAGACCCAGTACTTC.

The J gene is TRBJ1-1, the V gene TRBV15; D unresolved. V lost 0 bases and J 4 bases, leaving 15 bases between the germline ends. The CDR3 is 16 residues long. The germline V gene has CDR1 LNHNV and CDR2 YYDKDF (reference sequence). The chain's CDR3 is CATSRDPPWQVTEAFF. Here the CDR3 DNA reads TGTGCCACCAGCAGAGATCCCCCGTGGCAGGTCACTGAAGCTTTCTTT.

The chain combines TRBV6-1 with TRBJ2-5; 11 bases align to TRBD2. The CDR3 covers 18 residues. Germline V lookup: CDR1 MNHNS, CDR2 SASEGT. V lost 2 bases and J lost 5; bases outside the gene matches: 13. CDR3 in amino acids: CASSETTSGSYPPETQYF. CDR3 DNA sequence: TGTGCCAGCAGTGAAACCACTAGCGGGAGCTACCCTCCCGAGACCCAGTACTTC.

CDR3 sequence reads: CASTETRLTRNQPQHF. CDR3 bases: TGTGCCAGCACCGAGACGAGGTTAACGCGCAATCAGCCCCAGCATTTT. V and J are TRBV5-6 and TRBJ1-5; D not resolved. Germline loops: CDR1 SGHDT, CDR2 YYEEEE. The CDR3 contains 16 residues. The V gene lost 6 bases and the J gene lost 2 bases, with 18 bases spanning the gap. Together with reference TRBV5-6 and TRBJ1-5, the CDR3 gives the full variable domain: DAGVTQSPTHLIKTRGQQVTLRCSPKSGHDTVSWYQQALGQGPQFIFQYYEEEERQRGNFPDRFSGHQFPNYSSELNVNALLLGDSALYLCASTETRLTRNQPQHFGDGTRLSIL.

CDR3 loop: CASSDSGEGPREKLFF. DNA for the CDR3: TGTGCCAGCAGTGACTCTGGGGAGGGGCCGAGGGAAAAACTGTTTTTT. The V call is TRBV25-1, the J call TRBJ1-4, with a tentative D call TRBD1 (5 bases). V was cut by 3 bases and J by 8 bases, with 19 bases left in between. The V gene's germline CDR1 is MGHDK and CDR2 SYGVNS. The CDR3 has 16 residues.